This record concerns one TCR beta chain sequence. The antigen is unknown. The sample is drawn from a study of STAT3 mutations in large granular lymphocyte leukemia. Study information: More than half of T-LGLL patients received immunosuppressive therapy.

From germline, CDR1 is SGDLS and CDR2 YYNGEE. J was trimmed by 7 bases and V by 4 bases; bases with no gene match: 7. The CDR3 is 14 residues long. Clones were read by immunoSEQ multiplex PCR, and TCRdb kept only the in-frame ones, dropping some. This repertoire shows some 7,000 clones, roughly 50% found once; its top ten account for about 80%. Study conclusions and caveats: Samples missed the first appearance of the clone. At least one immunodominant TCR beta clonotype appeared in every T-cell large granular lymphocyte leukemia patient. After therapy, about 35% of the 18 patients switched clonotypes, all new clones STAT3 wild type.

The clonotype was recovered from a boy under 18 with T-cell large granular lymphocyte leukemia. Some clones in this sample may be carry-over from other donors' samples. The V gene is TRBV9, the J gene TRBJ2-2; TRBD1 aligns across 7 bases. Source material: peripheral blood mononuclear cells. CDR3 sequence reads: CASSPNRGGGELFF. Written as DNA, the CDR3 is TGTGCCAGCAGCCCAAACAGGGGCGGCGGGGAGCTGTTTTTT.